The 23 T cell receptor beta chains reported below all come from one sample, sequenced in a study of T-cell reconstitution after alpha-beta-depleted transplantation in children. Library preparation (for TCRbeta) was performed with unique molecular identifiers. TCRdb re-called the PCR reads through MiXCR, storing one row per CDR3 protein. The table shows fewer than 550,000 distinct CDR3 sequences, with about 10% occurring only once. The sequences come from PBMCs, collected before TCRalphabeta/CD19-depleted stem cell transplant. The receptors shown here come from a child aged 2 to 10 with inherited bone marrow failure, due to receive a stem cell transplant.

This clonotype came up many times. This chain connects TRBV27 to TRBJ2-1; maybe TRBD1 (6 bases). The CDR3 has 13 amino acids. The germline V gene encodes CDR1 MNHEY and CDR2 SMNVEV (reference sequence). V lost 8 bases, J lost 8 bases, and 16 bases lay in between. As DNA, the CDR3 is TGTGCCAGCGCTCAGGGGTCTGTCCATGAGCAGTTCTTC. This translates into CASAQGSVHEQFF.

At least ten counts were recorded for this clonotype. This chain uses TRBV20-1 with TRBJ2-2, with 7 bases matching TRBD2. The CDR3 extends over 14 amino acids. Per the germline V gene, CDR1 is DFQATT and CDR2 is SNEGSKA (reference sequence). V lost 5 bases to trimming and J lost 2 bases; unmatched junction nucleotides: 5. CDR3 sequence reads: CSAQRGLNTGELFF. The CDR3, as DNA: TGCAGTGCTCAAAGGGGACTAAACACCGGGGAGCTGTTTTTT.

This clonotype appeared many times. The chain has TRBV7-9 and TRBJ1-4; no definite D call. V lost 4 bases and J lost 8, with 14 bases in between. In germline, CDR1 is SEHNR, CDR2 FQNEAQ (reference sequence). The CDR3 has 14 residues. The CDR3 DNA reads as TGTGCCAGCAGCTCGGACGGAAATGCGGAAAAACTGTTTTTT. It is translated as CASSSDGNAEKLFF.

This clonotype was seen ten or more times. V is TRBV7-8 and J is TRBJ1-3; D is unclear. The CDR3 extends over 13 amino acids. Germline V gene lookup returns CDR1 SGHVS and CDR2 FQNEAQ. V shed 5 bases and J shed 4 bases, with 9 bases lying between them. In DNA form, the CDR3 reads TGTGCCAGCAGCCACAATTCCGGAAACACCATATATTTT. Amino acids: CASSHNSGNTIYF.

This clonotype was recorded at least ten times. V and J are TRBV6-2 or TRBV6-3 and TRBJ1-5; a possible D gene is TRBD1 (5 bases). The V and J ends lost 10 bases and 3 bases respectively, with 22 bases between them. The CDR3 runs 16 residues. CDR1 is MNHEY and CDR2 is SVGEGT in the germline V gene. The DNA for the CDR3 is TGTGCCACCACTGAAGCTCTCAGGGCCTTCAATCAGCCCCAGCATTTT. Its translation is CATTEALRAFNQPQHF.

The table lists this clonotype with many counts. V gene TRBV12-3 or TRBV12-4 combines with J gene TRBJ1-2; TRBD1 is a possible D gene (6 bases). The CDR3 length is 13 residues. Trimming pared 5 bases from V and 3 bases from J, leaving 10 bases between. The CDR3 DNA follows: TGTGCCAGCAGTCGACAGGAGGACTATGGCTACACCTTC. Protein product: CASSRQEDYGYTF.

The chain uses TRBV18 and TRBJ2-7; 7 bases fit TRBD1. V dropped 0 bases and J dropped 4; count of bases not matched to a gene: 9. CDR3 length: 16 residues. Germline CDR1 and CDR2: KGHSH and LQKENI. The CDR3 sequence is CASSPPVQGVPYEQYF. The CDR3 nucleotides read TGTGCCAGCTCACCACCGGTTCAGGGGGTCCCTTACGAGCAGTACTTC.

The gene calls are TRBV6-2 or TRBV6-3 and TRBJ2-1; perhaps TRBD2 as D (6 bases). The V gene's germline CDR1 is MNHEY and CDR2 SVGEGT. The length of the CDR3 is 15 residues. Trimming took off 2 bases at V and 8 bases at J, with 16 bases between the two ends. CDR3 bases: TGTGCCAGCAGTTACGTGCGGGATAGTCAGCATGAGCAGTTCTTC. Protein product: CASSYVRDSQHEQFF.

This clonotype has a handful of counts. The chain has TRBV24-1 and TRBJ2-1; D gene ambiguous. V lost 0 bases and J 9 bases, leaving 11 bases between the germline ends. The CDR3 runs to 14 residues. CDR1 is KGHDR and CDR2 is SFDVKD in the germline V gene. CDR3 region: CATSDLLPRSEQFF. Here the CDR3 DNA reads TGTGCCACCAGTGATTTGCTCCCAAGGAGTGAGCAGTTCTTC.

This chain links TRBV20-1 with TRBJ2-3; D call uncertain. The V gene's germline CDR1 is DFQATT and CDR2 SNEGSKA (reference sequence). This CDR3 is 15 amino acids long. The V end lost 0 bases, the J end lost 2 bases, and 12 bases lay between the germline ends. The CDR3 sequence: CSARDYRRPTDTQYF. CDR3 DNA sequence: TGCAGTGCTAGAGATTATCGGCGCCCCACAGATACGCAGTATTTT.

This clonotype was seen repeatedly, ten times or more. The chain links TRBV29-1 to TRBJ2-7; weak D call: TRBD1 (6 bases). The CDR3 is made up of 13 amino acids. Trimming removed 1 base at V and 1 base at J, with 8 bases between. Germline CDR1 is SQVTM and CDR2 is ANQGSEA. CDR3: CSVEVQGSYEQYF. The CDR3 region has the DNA TGCAGCGTTGAAGTGCAGGGGTCCTACGAGCAGTACTTC.

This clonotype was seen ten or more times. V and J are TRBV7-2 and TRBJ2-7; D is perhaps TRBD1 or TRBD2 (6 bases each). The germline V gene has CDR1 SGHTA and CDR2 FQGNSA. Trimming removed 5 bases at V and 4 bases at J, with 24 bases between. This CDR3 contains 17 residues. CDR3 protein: CASSQWTNRVPAYEQYF. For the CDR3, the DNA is TGTGCCAGCAGCCAATGGACTAACAGGGTACCCGCTTACGAGCAGTACTTC.

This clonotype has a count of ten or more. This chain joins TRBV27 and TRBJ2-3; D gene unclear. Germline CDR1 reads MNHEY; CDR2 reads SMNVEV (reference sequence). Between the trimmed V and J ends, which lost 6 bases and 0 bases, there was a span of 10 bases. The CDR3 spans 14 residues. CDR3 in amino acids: CASRVGGSTDTQYF. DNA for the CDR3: TGTGCCAGCAGAGTAGGTGGCAGCACAGATACGCAGTATTTT.

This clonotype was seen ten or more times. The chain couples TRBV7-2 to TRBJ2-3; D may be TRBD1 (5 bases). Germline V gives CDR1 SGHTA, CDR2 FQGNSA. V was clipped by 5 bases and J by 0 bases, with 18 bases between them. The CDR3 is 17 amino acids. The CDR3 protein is CASSPRPGLSSTDTQYF. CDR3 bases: TGTGCCAGCAGCCCAAGACCAGGGCTCTCTAGCACAGATACGCAGTATTTT.

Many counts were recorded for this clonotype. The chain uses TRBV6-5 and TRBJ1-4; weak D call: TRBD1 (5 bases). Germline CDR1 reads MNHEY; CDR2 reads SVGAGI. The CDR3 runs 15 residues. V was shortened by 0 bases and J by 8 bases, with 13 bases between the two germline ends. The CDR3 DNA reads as TGTGCCAGCAGTTACTCGGGCACGGGGGGGGAAAAACTGTTTTTT. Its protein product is CASSYSGTGGEKLFF.

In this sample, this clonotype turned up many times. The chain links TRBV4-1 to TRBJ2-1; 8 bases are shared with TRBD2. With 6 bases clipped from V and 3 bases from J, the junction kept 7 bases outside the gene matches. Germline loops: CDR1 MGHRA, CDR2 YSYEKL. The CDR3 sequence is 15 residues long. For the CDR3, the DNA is TGCGCCAGCAGGCGACTAGCGACCCTCTACAATGAGCAGTTCTTC. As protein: CASRRLATLYNEQFF.

CDR3 sequence: CASRPIAGGPGNEQFF. CDR3 nucleotide sequence: TGCGCCAGCAGACCCATAGCGGGAGGGCCCGGAAATGAGCAGTTCTTC. The chain joins TRBV5-1 to TRBJ2-1; 11 bases agree with TRBD2. Per the germline V gene, CDR1 is SGHRS and CDR2 is YFSETQ. Trimming removed 5 bases from V and 7 bases from J; junction bases left unmatched: 11. This CDR3 comprises 16 residues.

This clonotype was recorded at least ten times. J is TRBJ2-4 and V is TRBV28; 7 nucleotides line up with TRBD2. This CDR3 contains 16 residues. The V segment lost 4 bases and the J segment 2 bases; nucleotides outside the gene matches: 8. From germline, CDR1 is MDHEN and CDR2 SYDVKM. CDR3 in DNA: TGTGCCAGCAGTTGGGGGGAGGGGATAACCAAAAACATTCAGTACTTC. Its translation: CASSWGEGITKNIQYF.

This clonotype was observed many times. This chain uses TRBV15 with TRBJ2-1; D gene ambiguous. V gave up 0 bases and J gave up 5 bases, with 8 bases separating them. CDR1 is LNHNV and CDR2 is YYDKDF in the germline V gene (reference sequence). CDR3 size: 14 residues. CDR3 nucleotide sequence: TGTGCCACCAGCAGAGATCAGGAGAACAATGAGCAGTTCTTC. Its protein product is CATSRDQENNEQFF.

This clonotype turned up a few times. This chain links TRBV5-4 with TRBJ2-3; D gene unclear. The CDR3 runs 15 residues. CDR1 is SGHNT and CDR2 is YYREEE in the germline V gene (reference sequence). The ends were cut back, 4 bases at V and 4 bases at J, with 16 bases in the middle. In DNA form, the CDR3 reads TGTGCCAGCAGCCCGGACGCCCTACGGGCAGATACGCAGTATTTT. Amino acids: CASSPDALRADTQYF.

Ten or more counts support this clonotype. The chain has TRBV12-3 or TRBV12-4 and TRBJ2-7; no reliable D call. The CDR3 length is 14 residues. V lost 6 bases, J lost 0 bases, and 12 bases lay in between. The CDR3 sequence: CASSPVLLSYEQYF. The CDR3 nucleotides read TGTGCCAGCAGCCCGGTACTACTCTCCTACGAGCAGTACTTC.

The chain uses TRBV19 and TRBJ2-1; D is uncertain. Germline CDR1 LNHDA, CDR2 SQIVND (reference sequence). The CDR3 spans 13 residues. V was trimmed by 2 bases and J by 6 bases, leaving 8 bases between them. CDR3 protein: CASSISGINEQFF. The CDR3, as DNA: TGTGCCAGTAGTATATCTGGGATCAATGAGCAGTTCTTC.

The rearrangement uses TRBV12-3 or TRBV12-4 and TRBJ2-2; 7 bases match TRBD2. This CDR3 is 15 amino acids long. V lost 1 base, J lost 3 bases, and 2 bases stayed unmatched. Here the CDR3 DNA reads TGTGCCAGCAGTTTAGGGGGGGGGTACACCGGGGAGCTGTTTTTT. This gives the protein CASSLGGGYTGELFF.